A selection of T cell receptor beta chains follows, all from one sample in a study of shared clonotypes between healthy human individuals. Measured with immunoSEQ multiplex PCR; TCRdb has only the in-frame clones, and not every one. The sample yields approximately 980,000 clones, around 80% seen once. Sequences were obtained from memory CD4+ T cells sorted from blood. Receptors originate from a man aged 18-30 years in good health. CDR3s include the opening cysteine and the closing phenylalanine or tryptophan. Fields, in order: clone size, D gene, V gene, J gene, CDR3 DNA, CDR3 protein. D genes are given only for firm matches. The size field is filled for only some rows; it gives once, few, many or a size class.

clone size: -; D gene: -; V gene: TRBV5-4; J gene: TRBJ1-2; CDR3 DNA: TGTGCCAGCAGCGAGGCAGGGGTTGACTATGGCTACACCTTC; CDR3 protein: CASSEAGVDYGYTF
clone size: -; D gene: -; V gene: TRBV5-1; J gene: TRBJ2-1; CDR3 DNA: TGCGCCAGCAGCTTGGACAGGGCATACAATGAGCAGTTCTTC; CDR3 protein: CASSLDRAYNEQFF
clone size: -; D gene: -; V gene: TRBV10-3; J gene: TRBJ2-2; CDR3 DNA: TGTGCCATCAGTGAGCAGGGGATGTTCACCGGGGAGCTGTTTTTT; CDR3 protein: CAISEQGMFTGELFF
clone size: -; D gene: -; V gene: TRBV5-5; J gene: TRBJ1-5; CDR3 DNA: TGTGCCAGCAGCTTGGACAGGGTTGGGCAGCCCCAGCATTTT; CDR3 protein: CASSLDRVGQPQHF
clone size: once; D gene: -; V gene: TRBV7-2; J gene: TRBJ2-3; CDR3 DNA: TGTGCCAGCAGCTTGCAGGGGACCGCGACAGATACGCAGTATTTT; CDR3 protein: CASSLQGTATDTQYF
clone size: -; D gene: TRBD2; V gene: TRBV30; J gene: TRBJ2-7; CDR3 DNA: TGTGCCTGGAGTGTAGCGGGGGGCTACGAGCAGTACTTC; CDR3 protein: CAWSVAGGYEQYF
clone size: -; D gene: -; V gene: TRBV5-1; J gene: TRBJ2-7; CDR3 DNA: TGCGCCAGCAGCCCTCGAGACTATTACGGCTACGAGCAGTACTTC; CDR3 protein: CASSPRDYYGYEQYF
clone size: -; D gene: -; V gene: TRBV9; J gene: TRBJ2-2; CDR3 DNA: TGTGCCAGCAGCGGGGCCGGGACAACTACCCCCGGGGAGCTGTTTTTT; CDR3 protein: CASSGAGTTTPGELFF
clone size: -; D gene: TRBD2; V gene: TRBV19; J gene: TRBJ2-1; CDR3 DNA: TGTGCCAGTAGTACTAGCGGCTCATACAATGAGCAGTTCTTC; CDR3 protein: CASSTSGSYNEQFF
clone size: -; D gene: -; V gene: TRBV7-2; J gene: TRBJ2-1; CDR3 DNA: TGTGCCAGCAGCTCCCGTCGAGAAAAGGCTGAGCAGTTCTTC; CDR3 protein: CASSSRREKAEQFF
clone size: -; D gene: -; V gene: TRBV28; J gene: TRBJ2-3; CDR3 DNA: TGTGCCAGCAGCCTAGAGATAGCGGATACGCAGTATTTT; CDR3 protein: CASSLEIADTQYF
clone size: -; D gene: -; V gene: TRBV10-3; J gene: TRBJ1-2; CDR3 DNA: TGTGCCATCAGTGAGCGAGCAGAAGCGAGGGGCTACACCTTC; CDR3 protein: CAISERAEARGYTF
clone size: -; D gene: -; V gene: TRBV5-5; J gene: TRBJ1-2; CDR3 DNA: TGTGCCAGCAGCTCCTGGGGGGTTGGCTACACCTTC; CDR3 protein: CASSSWGVGYTF
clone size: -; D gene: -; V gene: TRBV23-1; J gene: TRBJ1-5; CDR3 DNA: TGCGCCAGCAGTCAATCAGAGCGGGACAGCAATCAGCCCCAGCATTTT; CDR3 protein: CASSQSERDSNQPQHF
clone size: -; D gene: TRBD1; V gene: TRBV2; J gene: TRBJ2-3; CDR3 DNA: TGTGCCAGCAGTTTGGAGGGACAGGGGAGAGACACGCAGTATTTT; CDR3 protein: CASSLEGQGRDTQYF
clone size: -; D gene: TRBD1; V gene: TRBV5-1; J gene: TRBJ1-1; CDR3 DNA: TGCGCCAGCAGCTTGGCAGGGGGCGGCACTGAAGCTTTCTTT; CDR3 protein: CASSLAGGGTEAFF
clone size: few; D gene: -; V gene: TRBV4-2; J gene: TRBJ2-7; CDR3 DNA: TGTGCCAGCAGCCAAGATCTGGTGGGACTGGACTTC; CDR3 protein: CASSQDLVGLDF
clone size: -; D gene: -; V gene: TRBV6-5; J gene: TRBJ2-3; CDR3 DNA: TGTGCCAGCAGTTATGGCCTAGCGTACACAGATACGCAGTATTTT; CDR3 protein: CASSYGLAYTDTQYF
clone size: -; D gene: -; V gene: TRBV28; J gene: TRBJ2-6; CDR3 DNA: TGTGCCAGCAGAAAACAGGGTCAGGGGGCCAACGTCCTGACTTTC; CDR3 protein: CASRKQGQGANVLTF
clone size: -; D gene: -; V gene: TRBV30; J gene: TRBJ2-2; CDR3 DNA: TGTGCCTGGAGTGCCAGGGGTTGGTCCGGGGAGCTGTTTTTT; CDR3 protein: CAWSARGWSGELFF
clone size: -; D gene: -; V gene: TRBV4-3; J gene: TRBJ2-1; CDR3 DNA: TGCGCCAGCAGCCCGGGATACAATGAGCAGTTCTTC; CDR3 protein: CASSPGYNEQFF
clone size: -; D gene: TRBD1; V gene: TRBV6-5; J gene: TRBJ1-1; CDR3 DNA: TGTGCCAGCAGTTACTCTAGACAGGGGGCTGAAGCTTTCTTT; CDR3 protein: CASSYSRQGAEAFF
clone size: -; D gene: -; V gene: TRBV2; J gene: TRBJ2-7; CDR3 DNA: TGTGCCAGCAGTGCGCTAGGGAGCGGAGACTACTACGAGCAGTACTTC; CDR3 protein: CASSALGSGDYYEQYF
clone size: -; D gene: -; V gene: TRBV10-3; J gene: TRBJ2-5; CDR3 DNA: TGTGCCATCAGTGAGGGGGTTCCAGAGACCCAGTACTTC; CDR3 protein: CAISEGVPETQYF
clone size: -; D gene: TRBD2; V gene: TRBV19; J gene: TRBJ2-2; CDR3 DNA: TGTGCCAGTAGTATAGCAAGGACTAGCGGGGGCCGGGACGGGGAGCTGTTTTTT; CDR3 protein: CASSIARTSGGRDGELFF
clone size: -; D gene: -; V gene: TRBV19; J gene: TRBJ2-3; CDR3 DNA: TGTGCCAGTAGTAGGACGAAGTCGGGCACAGATACGCAGTATTTT; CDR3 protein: CASSRTKSGTDTQYF
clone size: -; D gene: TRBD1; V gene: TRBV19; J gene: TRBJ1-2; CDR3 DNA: TGTGCCAGTAGTATGGGGACAGGACCCTATGGCTACACCTTC; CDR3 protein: CASSMGTGPYGYTF
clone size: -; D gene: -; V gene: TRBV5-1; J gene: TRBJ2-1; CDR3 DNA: TGCGCCAGCAGCCGACGGTTCCACAATGAGCAGTTCTTC; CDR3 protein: CASSRRFHNEQFF
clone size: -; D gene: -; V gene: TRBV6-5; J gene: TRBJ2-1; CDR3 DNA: TGTGCCAGCAGTGACACCCTACGGGACAATGAGCAGTTCTTC; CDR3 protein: CASSDTLRDNEQFF
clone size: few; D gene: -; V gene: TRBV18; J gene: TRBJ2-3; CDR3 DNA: TGTGCCAGCTCACCCTGGACCGATCTTCACACAGATACGCAGTATTTT; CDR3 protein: CASSPWTDLHTDTQYF
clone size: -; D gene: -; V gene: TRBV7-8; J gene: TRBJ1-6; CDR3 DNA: TGTGCCAGCAGCCTCAACAGGCTTAATTCACCCCTCCACTTT; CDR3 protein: CASSLNRLNSPLHF
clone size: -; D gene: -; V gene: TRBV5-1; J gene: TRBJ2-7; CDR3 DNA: TGCGCCAGCAGCTTGGACAGGGCAGGAGGCGAGCAGTACTTC; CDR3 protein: CASSLDRAGGEQYF
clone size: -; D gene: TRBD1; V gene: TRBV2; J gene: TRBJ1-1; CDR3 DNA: TGTGCCAGGCAGAGTTCAGGGGGCACTGAAGCTTTCTTT; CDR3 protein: CARQSSGGTEAFF
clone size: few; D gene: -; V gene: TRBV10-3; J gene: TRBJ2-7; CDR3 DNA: TGTGCCATCAGTGCCGGGGCCGAGCAGTACTTC; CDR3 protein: CAISAGAEQYF
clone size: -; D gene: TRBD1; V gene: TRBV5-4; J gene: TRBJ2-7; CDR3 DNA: TGTGCCAGCAGCATAGCTTCCGGGACAGGGGGCTCTAAGCAGTACTTC; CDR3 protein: CASSIASGTGGSKQYF
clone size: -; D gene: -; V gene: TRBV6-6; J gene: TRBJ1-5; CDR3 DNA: TGTGCCAGCGGTGGGGGCAGTAATCAGCCCCAGCATTTT; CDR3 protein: CASGGGSNQPQHF
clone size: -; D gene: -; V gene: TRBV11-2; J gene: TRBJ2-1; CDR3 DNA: TGTGCCAGCAGCTTAGCCGGAATCCCGGGGGTGGATGAGCAGTTCTTC; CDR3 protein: CASSLAGIPGVDEQFF
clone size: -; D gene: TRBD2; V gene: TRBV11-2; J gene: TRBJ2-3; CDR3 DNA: TGTGCCAGCAGCTTTACTAGCGGGAGTTCGGTAGATACGCAGTATTTT; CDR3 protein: CASSFTSGSSVDTQYF
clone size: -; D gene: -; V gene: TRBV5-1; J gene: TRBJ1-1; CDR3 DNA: TGCGCCAGCAGCTTGGAGGCAGGGGTGAACACTGAAGCTTTCTTT; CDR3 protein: CASSLEAGVNTEAFF
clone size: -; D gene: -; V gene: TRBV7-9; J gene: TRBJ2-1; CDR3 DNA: TGTGCCAGCAGCTTTGGGCAGGGCCCCAATGAGCAGTTCTTC; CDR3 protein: CASSFGQGPNEQFF
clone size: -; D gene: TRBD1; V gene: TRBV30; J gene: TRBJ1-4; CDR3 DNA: TGTGCCTGGAGACAAGGGACAGGCGAAAAACTGTTTTTT; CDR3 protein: CAWRQGTGEKLFF
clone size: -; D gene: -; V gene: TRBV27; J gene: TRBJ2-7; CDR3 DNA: TGTGCCAGCAGTTTTATTTCCTCGACTTCCGCTTTCGAGCAGTACTTC; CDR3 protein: CASSFISSTSAFEQYF
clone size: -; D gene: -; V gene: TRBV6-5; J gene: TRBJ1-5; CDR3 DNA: TGTGCCAGCAACCAACGGTCGGGGCCCCAGCATTTT; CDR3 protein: CASNQRSGPQHF
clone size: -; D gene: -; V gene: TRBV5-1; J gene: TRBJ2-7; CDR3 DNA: TGCGCCAGCAGCTCCACCCTAGCGTCATACGAGCAGTACTTC; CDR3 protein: CASSSTLASYEQYF
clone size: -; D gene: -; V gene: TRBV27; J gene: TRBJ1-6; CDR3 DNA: TGTGCCAGCAGTCCCCGAGGGGGGGATGGGTCACCCCTCCACTTT; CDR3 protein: CASSPRGGDGSPLHF
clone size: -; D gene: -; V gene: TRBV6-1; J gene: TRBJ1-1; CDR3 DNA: TGTGCCAGCAGTAACAGGGTAAAGATCAACACTGAAGCTTTCTTT; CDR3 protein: CASSNRVKINTEAFF
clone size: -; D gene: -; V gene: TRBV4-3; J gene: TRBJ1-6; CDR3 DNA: TGCGCCAGCAGCCAAGAGTACGGTAGCTCCTATAATTCACCCCTCCACTTT; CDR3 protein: CASSQEYGSSYNSPLHF
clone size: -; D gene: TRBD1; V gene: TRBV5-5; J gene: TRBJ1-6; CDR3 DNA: TGTGCCAGCACCCCGAGGGACAGGGCAAATTCACCCCTCCACTTT; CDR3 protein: CASTPRDRANSPLHF
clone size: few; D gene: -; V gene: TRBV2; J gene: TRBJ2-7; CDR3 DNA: TGTGCCAGCAGGGGGGGTGGCTACGAGCAGTACTTC; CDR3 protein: CASRGGGYEQYF
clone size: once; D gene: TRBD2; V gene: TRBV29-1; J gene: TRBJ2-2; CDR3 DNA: TGCAGCGTTCGATCGGGAGGGCTCTCCGGGGAGCTGTTTTTT; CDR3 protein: CSVRSGGLSGELFF